This is a list of T cell receptor beta chains from one sample in a study of blood T cell repertoires in COVID-19. TCRdb keeps only in-frame clones here, not all; method: immunoSEQ multiplex PCR. The sample has approximately 350,000 clones; approximately 88% are singletons. Sequenced material: peripheral blood. These receptors originate from a woman aged 25-40 years with COVID-19, enrolled during active disease. Each CDR3 is given with its conserved first and last residue. The D gene is left open where the match is weak. Some rows have no size entry. The others give once, few or many, or a class for an expanded clone.

j_call	d_call	clone_size	v_call	cdr3_nt	cdr3_aa
TRBJ2-7	.	.	TRBV2	TGTGCCAGCGGAGGGGGGGAGGGCTACGAGCAGTACTTC	CASGGGEGYEQYF
TRBJ2-1	TRBD2	.	TRBV3-1/TRBV3-2	TGTGCCAGCAGCCTTCTTAGGGGACTAGCGGGAGGGGAGCAGTTCTTC	CASSLLRGLAGGEQFF
TRBJ1-2	.	.	TRBV6-5	TGTGCCAGCACCGACCCGGCGCGGGATCACTATGGCTACACCTTC	CASTDPARDHYGYTF
TRBJ2-1	.	.	TRBV5-4	TGTGCCAGCAGCTTGGAACGGTACAATGAGCAGTTCTTC	CASSLERYNEQFF
TRBJ1-5	.	few	TRBV28	TGTGCCAGCGGGGCAGGGGACCAGCCCCAGCATTTT	CASGAGDQPQHF
TRBJ2-7	TRBD1	once	TRBV27	TGTGCCAGCAGTTTATGGAACTCGGGACAGGCGTACTTC	CASSLWNSGQAYF
TRBJ2-1	TRBD1	.	TRBV27	TGTGCCAGCAGTTTAGGGACAGGGTCCCGGAATGAGCAGTTCTTC	CASSLGTGSRNEQFF
TRBJ2-7	.	.	TRBV7-8	TGTGCCAGCAGCCCCCGGGGGAGGAGCTCCTACGAGCAGTACTTC	CASSPRGRSSYEQYF
TRBJ1-2	TRBD1	.	TRBV6-4	TGTGCCAGCAGTGCCGGGACAGCAGCTATCGGCTACACCTTC	CASSAGTAAIGYTF
TRBJ1-1	.	.	TRBV19	TGTGCCAGTAGTATCCTACAGGGCCGGGCTGAAGCTTTCTTT	CASSILQGRAEAFF
TRBJ2-7	TRBD1	.	TRBV6-2/TRBV6-3	TGTGCCAGCAGTTACGAGGACAGGGGGGCTTCCTACGAGCAGTACTTC	CASSYEDRGASYEQYF
TRBJ1-2	.	.	TRBV19	TGTGCCAGTAGTGAACGAACAGGGTATGGCTACACCTTC	CASSERTGYGYTF
TRBJ1-4	.	.	TRBV5-1	TGCGCCAGCGCCCGGGAGGCCGGTTCGACTAATGAAAAACTGTTTTTT	CASAREAGSTNEKLFF
TRBJ2-1	TRBD1	.	TRBV24-1	TGTGCCACCAGCCGGACAGGAGATGATAATGAGCAGTTCTTC	CATSRTGDDNEQFF
TRBJ2-1	TRBD1	.	TRBV6-2/TRBV6-3	TGTGCCAGCAGTTCACACAGGGGAACCTACAATGAGCAGTTCTTC	CASSSHRGTYNEQFF
TRBJ2-1	TRBD1	few	TRBV19	TGTGCCAGTAGTTATCGACAGGGGAATTACAATGAGCAGTTCTTC	CASSYRQGNYNEQFF
TRBJ2-7	.	.	TRBV6-5	TGTGCCAGCAGTCTTCGCCGGGGGACCTACGAGCAGTACTTC	CASSLRRGTYEQYF
TRBJ2-3	.	.	TRBV13	TGTGCCAGCAGGGCCGCCTCCACAGATACGCAGTATTTT	CASRAASTDTQYF
TRBJ1-2	TRBD1	.	TRBV27	TGTGCCAGCAGGAAAATCACCAATTCGCGGGACAGGGGACATGGCTACACCTTC	CASRKITNSRDRGHGYTF
TRBJ2-5	.	.	TRBV24-1	TGTGCCACCAGTGATTTGCAGGACCGAAGGGGGGAGACCCAGTACTTC	CATSDLQDRRGETQYF
TRBJ2-2	.	.	TRBV28	TGTGCCAGCAGTTCAGGGGCGTTGGGAACCGGGGAGCTGTTTTTT	CASSSGALGTGELFF
TRBJ1-2	.	.	TRBV6-2/TRBV6-3	TGTGCCAGCAGTTTCCTGGGCAGCTTCACCTACTATGGCTACACCTTC	CASSFLGSFTYYGYTF
TRBJ2-7	TRBD1	.	TRBV2	TGTGCCAGCACTCCCCAGGGGGCGGGGAACGGGGAGCAGTACTTC	CASTPQGAGNGEQYF
TRBJ1-2	.	.	TRBV6-6	TGTGCCAGCAGTTACTCACAAAACTATGGCTACACCTTC	CASSYSQNYGYTF